These 6 T cell receptor beta chains came from one sample sequenced in a study of neurological immune-mediated disorders. MiXCR, applied by TCRdb to the 5' RACE reads, yields one record per CDR3 protein. The data hold around 25,000 distinct CDR3 sequences, with 2% to 2.5% observed a single time. The sequencing sample was made of PBMCs. Receptors were obtained from a woman aged 45-65 years with multiple sclerosis.

This clonotype is labeled medium-sized. The rearrangement uses TRBV15 and TRBJ2-1; 7 bases agree with TRBD1. V lost 0 bases, J lost 6 bases, and 17 bases stayed unmatched. CDR3 length equals 19 residues. Germline V gene lookup returns CDR1 LNHNV and CDR2 YYDKDF (reference sequence). The CDR3 spells CATSRDLDRFLSWSNEQFF. CDR3 coding DNA: TGTGCCACCAGCAGAGATTTGGACAGGTTCTTGTCCTGGTCCAATGAGCAGTTCTTC.

This clonotype was observed at least ten times. The V and J genes are TRBV5-1 and TRBJ2-7; 7 nucleotides line up with TRBD1. Trimming at V came to 2 bases and at J to 2 bases, leaving 4 bases not matched to a gene. Germline lookup yields CDR1 SGHRS and CDR2 YFSETQ. This CDR3 region has 14 residues. The CDR3 bases are TGCGCCAGCAGCTTAACAGGGGAGCCCTACGAGCAGTACTTC. Translation gives CASSLTGEPYEQYF.

This clonotype appeared many times. This chain uses TRBV5-1 with TRBJ2-5; 10 nucleotides agree with TRBD1. This CDR3 has 15 amino acids. The V and J ends lost 3 bases and 5 bases, in that order; junction bases with no gene match: 7. From germline, CDR1 is SGHRS and CDR2 YFSETQ. The CDR3 here is CASSWGTGEVETQYF. In nucleotides, the CDR3 is TGCGCCAGCAGCTGGGGGACAGGGGAGGTGGAGACCCAGTACTTC.

This clonotype was found a few times. V and J are TRBV5-1 and TRBJ2-1; 8 positions match TRBD1. CDR1 and CDR2 (germline): SGHRS, YFSETQ. J gave up 9 bases and V 4 bases, and 6 bases lay outside the gene matches. The CDR3 is 13 residues long. The CDR3 is CASSKDRGSEQFF. The CDR3 bases are TGCGCCAGCAGCAAAGACAGGGGCAGTGAGCAGTTCTTC. The complete variable domain, with remaining parts taken from reference TRBV5-1 and TRBJ2-1, reads KAGVTQTPRYLIKTRGQQVTLSCSPISGHRSVSWYQQTPGQGLQFLFEYFSETQRNKGNFPGRFSGRQFSNSRSEMNVSTLELGDSALYLCASSKDRGSEQFFGPGTRLTVL.

This clonotype was seen more than once but under ten times. The rearrangement uses TRBV9 and TRBJ1-1; D possibly corresponds to TRBD1 (6 bases). With 0 bases removed from V and 0 bases from J, the gap between germline ends came to 12 bases. This CDR3 is 16 amino acids long. The germline gives CDR1 SGDLS, CDR2 YYNGEE. The CDR3 region is CASSVAGAAMNTEAFF. The CDR3 DNA sequence: TGTGCCAGCAGCGTAGCAGGGGCCGCGATGAACACTGAAGCTTTCTTT.

There are many counts of this clonotype. V gene TRBV5-1 combines with J gene TRBJ2-7; D is uncertain. Germline CDR1 reads SGHRS; CDR2 reads YFSETQ. The CDR3 is 12 amino acids. The V gene lost 4 bases and the J gene lost 3 bases, with 8 bases spanning the gap. CDR3 residues: CASSGRLYEQYF. The CDR3 DNA follows: TGCGCCAGCAGCGGAAGACTCTACGAGCAGTACTTC.